Listed below are T cell receptor beta chains from one sample, sequenced in a study of blood T cells in healthy people across ages. TCRdb reprocessed the 5' RACE reads with MiXCR, giving one entry per CDR3 protein. The data show some 1.8 million distinct CDR3 sequences, about 39% seen once. The sample taken for sequencing was blood. These receptors originate from a human donor in good health. The CDR3 runs from the conserved cysteine through the conserved F or W. Each record gives: V gene, D gene, J gene, CDR3 length, clone size, CDR3 protein, CDR3 DNA. The D gene is left open where the match is weak. Some rows mark clone size as missing; the rest say once, few, many or name a class of expanded clone.

>TRBV9|.|TRBJ2-1|15|.
CACSVETGVGDEQFF
TGTGCCTGCAGCGTAGAGACTGGGGTAGGGGATGAGCAGTTCTTC
>TRBV5-1|.|TRBJ2-5|14|.
CASSLVGQLRTQYF
TGCGCCAGCAGCTTGGTCGGGCAGTTAAGGACCCAGTACTTC
>TRBV18|.|TRBJ1-1|14|once
CASSPLDRNTEAFF
TGTGCCAGCTCACCCCTAGACAGAAACACTGAAGCTTTCTTT
>TRBV20-1|.|TRBJ2-3|11|few
CSAPDGTTQYF
TGCAGTGCCCCGGACGGAACAACGCAGTATTTT
>TRBV11-2|.|TRBJ2-3|16|few
CASSLRYVSVPDTQYF
TGTGCCAGCAGCTTACGTTATGTTTCGGTCCCAGATACGCAGTATTTT
>TRBV9|TRBD1|TRBJ1-2|14|few
CASSVGTNRGGYTF
TGTGCCAGCAGCGTAGGAACAAACAGGGGTGGCTACACCTTC
>TRBV24-1|TRBD1|TRBJ2-3|17|.
CAIPVGARTGGADTQYF
TGTGCCATCCCGGTTGGGGCGAGGACAGGGGGCGCAGATACGCAGTATTTT
>TRBV9|TRBD2|TRBJ2-2|16|.
CASSVAGLADTGELFF
TGTGCCAGCAGCGTAGCTGGGCTAGCGGACACCGGGGAGCTGTTTTTT
>TRBV28|TRBD1|TRBJ1-2|12|few
CASRAGGDGYTF
TGTGCCAGCAGGGCAGGGGGCGATGGCTACACCTTC
>TRBV2|.|TRBJ2-7|15|.
CASSQFSGTSYEQYF
TGTGCCAGCAGTCAGTTTAGCGGAACGTCCTACGAGCAGTACTTC
>TRBV3-1|TRBD2|TRBJ2-1|15|.
CASSPVTSGNNEQFF
TGTGCCAGCAGCCCAGTAACGAGCGGGAACAATGAGCAGTTCTTC
>TRBV6-4|.|TRBJ1-2|11|.
CASVPQGGYTF
TGTGCCAGTGTCCCCCAGGGTGGCTACACCTTC